This T cell receptor (beta chain) was sequenced for a study of cytotoxic CD8 clonotypes in ibrutinib-treated CLL. Study context: Among responders, about 24 were partial and 2 complete; after median around 68 months, about 15 stayed remitted and some twelve progressed. Response sampling occurred after a median around 12 months of treatment (range 6 to 36).

The data were produced by immunoSEQ multiplex PCR, yet TCRdb's version contains in-frame clones alone and is incomplete. The data hold almost 250,000 clones, with 70% observed a single time. This clone has just a few counts. Its antigen is not known. The study's findings and limits: Treatment saw public clonotypes, which were uncommon, either contract or stay stable. Clonality went up at the time of ibrutinib response, stayed stable in sustained remission, and later dropped back toward its baseline level at progression.

V was cut by 3 bases and J by 7 bases, with 12 bases left in between. The germline V gene has CDR1 MNHEY and CDR2 SMNVEV (reference sequence). There are 14 residues in the CDR3. The source of this sequence is a human donor with chronic lymphocytic leukemia. This rearrangement joins TRBV27 to TRBJ1-4; D is perhaps TRBD1 (6 bases). The input for sequencing was PBMCs, taken after 24 months of ibrutinib treatment. The CDR3 DNA reads as TGTGCCAGCAGTTTGGCAAAAGGGGGTGAAAAACTGTTTTTT. Translated, it gives CASSLAKGGEKLFF.